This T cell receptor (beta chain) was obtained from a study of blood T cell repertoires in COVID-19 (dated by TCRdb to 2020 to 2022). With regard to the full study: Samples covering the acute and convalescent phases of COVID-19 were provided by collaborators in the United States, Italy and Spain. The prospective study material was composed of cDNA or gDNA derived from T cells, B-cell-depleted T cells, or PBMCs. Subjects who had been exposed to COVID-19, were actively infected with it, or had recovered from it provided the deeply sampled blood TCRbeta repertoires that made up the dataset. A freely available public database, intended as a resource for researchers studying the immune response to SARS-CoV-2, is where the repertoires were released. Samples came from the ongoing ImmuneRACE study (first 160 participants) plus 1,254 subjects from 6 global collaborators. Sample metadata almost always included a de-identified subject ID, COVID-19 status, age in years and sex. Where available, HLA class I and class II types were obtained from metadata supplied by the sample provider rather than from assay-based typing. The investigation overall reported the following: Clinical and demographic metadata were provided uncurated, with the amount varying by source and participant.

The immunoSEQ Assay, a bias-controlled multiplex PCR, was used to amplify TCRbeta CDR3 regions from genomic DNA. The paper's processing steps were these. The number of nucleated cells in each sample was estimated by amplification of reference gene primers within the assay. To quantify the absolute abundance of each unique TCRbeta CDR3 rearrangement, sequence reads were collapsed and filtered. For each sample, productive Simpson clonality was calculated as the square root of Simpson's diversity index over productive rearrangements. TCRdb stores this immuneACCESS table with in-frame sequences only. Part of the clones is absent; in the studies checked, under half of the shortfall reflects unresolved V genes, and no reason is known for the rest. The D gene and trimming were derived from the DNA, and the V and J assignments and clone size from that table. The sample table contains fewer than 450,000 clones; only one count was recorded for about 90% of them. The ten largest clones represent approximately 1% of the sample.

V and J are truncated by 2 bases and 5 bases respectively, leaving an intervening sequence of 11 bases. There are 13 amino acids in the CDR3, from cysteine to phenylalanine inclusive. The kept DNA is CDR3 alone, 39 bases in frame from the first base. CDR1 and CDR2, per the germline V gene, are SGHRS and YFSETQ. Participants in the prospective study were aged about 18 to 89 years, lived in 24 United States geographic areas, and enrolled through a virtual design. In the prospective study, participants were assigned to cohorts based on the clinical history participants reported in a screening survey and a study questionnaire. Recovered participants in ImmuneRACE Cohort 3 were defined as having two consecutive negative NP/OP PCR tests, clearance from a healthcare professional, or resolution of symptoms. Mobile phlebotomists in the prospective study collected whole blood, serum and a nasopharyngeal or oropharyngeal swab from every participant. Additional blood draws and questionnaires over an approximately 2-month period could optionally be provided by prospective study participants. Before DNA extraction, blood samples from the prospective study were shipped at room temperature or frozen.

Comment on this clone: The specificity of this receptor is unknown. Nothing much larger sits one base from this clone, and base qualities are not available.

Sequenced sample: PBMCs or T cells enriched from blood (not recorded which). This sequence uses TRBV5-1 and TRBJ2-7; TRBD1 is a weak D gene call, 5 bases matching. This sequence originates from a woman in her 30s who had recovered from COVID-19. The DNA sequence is TGCGCCAGCAGCTTTAGGGGTTACAACGAGCAGTACTTC. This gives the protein CASSFRGYNEQYF.